This T cell receptor beta chain was identified during a study of a mutant IDH1 vaccine in newly diagnosed glioma. The assay was immunoSEQ multiplex PCR, and TCRdb's table has in-frame clones only and misses some. Here the sample spans roughly 52,000 clones, 80% being singletons. Noted time point: week 23, last vaccination. A 20-mer mutant IDH1 peptide at 300 ug was injected subcutaneously with topical imiquimod. Turning to this clone: Its antigen remains unknown.

The study, taken as a whole, reports: It seemed that pseudoprogression was not linked to changes in the top peripheral T cell clonotypes.

This receptor was obtained from a middle-aged man with glioma. The material sequenced was PBMCs, taken from a glioma patient whose treatment included an IDH1 peptide vaccine.

The CDR3 protein is CASSLTGDYGYTF. CDR3 in DNA: TGCGCCAGCAGCTTGACAGGGGACTATGGCTACACCTTC. The rearrangement uses TRBV5-1 and TRBJ1-2; TRBD1 aligns across 7 bases. This CDR3 has 13 amino acids. Germline assignment: CDR1 SGHRS and CDR2 YFSETQ. V gave up 1 base and J gave up 3 bases; unmatched junction bases: 0. The variable domain in full, completed from reference TRBV5-1 and TRBJ1-2, reads KAGVTQTPRYLIKTRGQQVTLSCSPISGHRSVSWYQQTPGQGLQFLFEYFSETQRNKGNFPGRFSGRQFSNSRSEMNVSTLELGDSALYLCASSLTGDYGYTFGSGTRLTVV.